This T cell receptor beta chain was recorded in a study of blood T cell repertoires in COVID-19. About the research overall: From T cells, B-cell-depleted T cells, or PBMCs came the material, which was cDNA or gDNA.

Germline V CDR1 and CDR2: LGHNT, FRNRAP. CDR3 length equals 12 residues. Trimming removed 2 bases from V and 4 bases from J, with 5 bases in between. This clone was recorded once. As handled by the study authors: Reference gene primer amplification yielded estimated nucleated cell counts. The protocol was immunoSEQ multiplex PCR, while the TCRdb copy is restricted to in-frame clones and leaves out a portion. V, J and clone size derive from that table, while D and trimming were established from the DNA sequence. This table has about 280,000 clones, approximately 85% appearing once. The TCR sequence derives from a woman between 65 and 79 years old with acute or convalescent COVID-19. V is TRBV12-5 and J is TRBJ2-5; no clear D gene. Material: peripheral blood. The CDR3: CASGLTGETQYF. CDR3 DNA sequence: TGTGCTAGTGGTTTGACTGGAGAGACCCAGTACTTC.